This passage covers 21 T cell receptor beta chains from one sample sequenced in a study of beta chain features in type 1 diabetes. Study observations and caveats: In all four CD4+ subsets, TCRB CDR3 length was significantly, moderately reduced in type 1 diabetes.

Reverse transcribing all isolated RNA meant expressed TCRB transcripts were sequenced. Using immunoSEQ multiplex PCR, the repertoire was profiled, and TCRdb retains in-frame clones only, with some absent. The sample consists of about 700,000 clones, 10% to 15% of them appearing once. These receptors have no known antigen. Source material: naive CD4+ T cells from blood. These receptors were collected from a man aged 18 to 30 with type 1 diabetes.

This clone has just a few counts. This chain links TRBV4-1 with TRBJ2-1, with D uncertain. Trimming shortened V by 0 bases and J by 2 bases, and 11 bases separated the two germline ends. Per germline, CDR1 MGHRA and CDR2 YSYEKL. CDR3 length: 16 residues. CDR3 amino acids: CASSQDFGLPYNEQFF. The CDR3 nucleotides are TGCGCCAGCAGCCAAGATTTCGGGCTACCCTACAATGAGCAGTTCTTC.

This clone has only a few counts. The chain couples TRBV7-9 to TRBJ2-3, with D tentatively TRBD2 (6 bases). The germline gives CDR1 SEHNR, CDR2 FQNEAQ (reference sequence). This CDR3 contains 11 residues. As DNA, the CDR3 is TGTGCTGCCACAGCGGGAGATACGCAGTATTTT. The encoded protein is CAATAGDTQYF.

The rearrangement uses TRBV25-1 and TRBJ2-5; 9 bases align to TRBD1. J lost 4 bases, V lost 6 bases, and 6 bases had no gene match. Germline loops: CDR1 MGHDK, CDR2 SYGVNS. The CDR3 extends over 14 amino acids. The CDR3 sequence is CASRRTGVRETQYF. The CDR3 nucleotides read TGTGCCAGCAGGAGGACAGGGGTGAGAGAGACCCAGTACTTC. Filled out from reference TRBV25-1 and TRBJ2-5, the complete variable domain reads EADIYQTPRYLVIGTGKKITLECSQTMGHDKMYWYQQDPGMELHLIHYSYGVNSTEKGDLSSESTVSRIRTEHFPLTLESARPSHTSQYLCASRRTGVRETQYFGPGTRLLVL.

The chain links TRBV19 to TRBJ1-2, with TRBD1 identical over 10 bases. The CDR3 is made up of 18 amino acids. The junction had 16 bases not matched to a gene; V was cut back by 5 bases and J by 4 bases. Germline V gene sequence: CDR1 LNHDA, CDR2 SQIVND (reference sequence). CDR3 region: CASSLRTGGRVQGYGYTF. The CDR3 nucleotides are TGTGCCAGTAGTCTGAGGACAGGGGGACGTGTGCAGGGCTATGGCTACACCTTC. Complete variable domain (other parts from reference TRBV19 and TRBJ1-2): DGGITQSPKYLFRKEGQNVTLSCEQNLNHDAMYWYRQDPGQGLRLIYYSQIVNDFQKGDIAEGYSVSREKKESFPLTVTSAQKNPTAFYLCASSLRTGGRVQGYGYTFGSGTRLTVV.

The chain links TRBV27 to TRBJ2-1, with 10 bases matching TRBD1. This CDR3 is built from 16 residues. Losses at the gene ends were 2 bases for V and 9 bases for J; bases not matched to a gene: 10. Germline V gene lookup returns CDR1 MNHEY and CDR2 SMNVEV (reference sequence). CDR3 region: CASSLDRGRGFSEQFF. The CDR3 DNA reads as TGTGCCAGCAGTTTAGACAGGGGGCGAGGATTCAGTGAGCAGTTCTTC.

There are a few counts of this clone. J is TRBJ1-4 and V is TRBV28; no definite D call. Germline values: CDR1 MDHEN, CDR2 SYDVKM. Trimming took off 5 bases at V and 5 bases at J, with 3 bases between the two ends. CDR3 length: 11 residues. The CDR3 bases are TGTGCCAGCAGTGGCAATGAAAAACTGTTTTTT. As protein: CASSGNEKLFF.

The rearrangement joins TRBV27 to TRBJ1-1, with D perhaps TRBD1 (5 bases). The V gene's germline CDR1 is MNHEY and CDR2 SMNVEV (reference sequence). With 1 base removed from V and 1 base from J, the gap between germline ends came to 10 bases. The CDR3 is made up of 15 amino acids. CDR3 region: CASSLYGDRNTEAFF. Here the CDR3 DNA reads TGTGCCAGCAGTTTATACGGCGACAGGAACACTGAAGCTTTCTTT.

This clone was seen a few times. The gene calls are TRBV29-1 and TRBJ2-1; 7 bases are shared with TRBD1. Trimming removed 7 bases from V and 4 bases from J; junction bases left unmatched: 4. This CDR3 is built from 12 residues. Germline values: CDR1 SQVTM, CDR2 ANQGSEA. CDR3 amino acids: CSAGQEYNEQFF. The CDR3 bases are TGCAGCGCTGGACAGGAGTACAATGAGCAGTTCTTC.

This CDR3 is CASSFVRVGGTNEKLFF. The CDR3, as DNA: TGTGCCAGCAGTTTTGTCAGGGTCGGAGGAACTAATGAAAAACTGTTTTTT. The chain carries TRBV28 and TRBJ1-4; tentatively, D is TRBD1 (5 bases). V shed 3 bases and J shed 1 base, with 15 bases lying between them. CDR1 MDHEN and CDR2 SYDVKM come from the germline V gene. CDR3 length: 17 residues.

This chain links TRBV4-1 with TRBJ2-3; 14 bases match TRBD2. This CDR3 has 16 amino acids. Trimming at V came to 6 bases and at J to 5 bases, leaving 7 bases not matched to a gene. Germline V lookup: CDR1 MGHRA, CDR2 YSYEKL. The CDR3 reads CASRLHGLAGGDTQYF. The CDR3 nucleotides are TGCGCCAGCAGACTCCACGGACTAGCGGGGGGAGATACGCAGTATTTT.

The V and J genes are TRBV4-1 and TRBJ1-6, with D tentatively TRBD1 (5 bases). CDR1 and CDR2 from the germline V gene are MGHRA and YSYEKL. V was shortened by 4 bases and J by 10 bases, with 20 bases between the two germline ends. CDR3 length: 16 residues. CDR3 amino acids: CASSLGTGTMESPLHF. The CDR3, as DNA: TGCGCCAGCAGCCTGGGGACCGGAACAATGGAGTCACCCCTCCACTTT.

The gene calls are TRBV7-9 and TRBJ2-7; a weak D match, TRBD1 (6 bases). With 5 bases removed from V and 3 bases from J, the gap between germline ends came to 11 bases. The germline gives CDR1 SEHNR, CDR2 FQNEAQ (reference sequence). This CDR3 spans 13 amino acids. The CDR3: CASSAGQIYEQYF. In DNA form, the CDR3 reads TGTGCCAGCAGCGCCGGACAGATCTACGAGCAGTACTTC.

A few counts support this clone. The chain combines TRBV29-1 with TRBJ1-1; D is undetermined. Trimming took 3 bases from V and 2 from J, leaving 10 bases between them. This CDR3 has 13 amino acids. The germline V gene encodes CDR1 SQVTM and CDR2 ANQGSEA. CDR3 protein: CSVDRQYNTEAFF. The CDR3 nucleotides read TGCAGCGTTGACCGGCAGTACAACACTGAAGCTTTCTTT.

The chain combines TRBV18 with TRBJ2-2; the D call may be TRBD1 or TRBD2 (5 bases each). Germline CDR1 KGHSH, CDR2 LQKENI. V was shortened by 6 bases and J by 3 bases, with 11 bases between the two germline ends. This CDR3 contains 14 residues. The CDR3 region has the DNA TGTGCCAGCTCTGAGGGGCGCGACACCGGGGAGCTGTTTTTT. It specifies CASSEGRDTGELFF.

The rearrangement uses TRBV7-2 and TRBJ1-2; TRBD1 agrees at 7 bases. With 5 bases clipped from V and 8 bases from J, the junction kept 8 bases outside the gene matches. Germline lookup yields CDR1 SGHTA and CDR2 FQGNSA. The CDR3 covers 13 residues. The CDR3 nucleotides are TGTGCCAGCAGCACGGCAGGGGGAGAGGGCTACACCTTC. This gives the protein CASSTAGGEGYTF.

This clone showed up just a few times. The chain's CDR3 is CASSHRVWGLGTEAFF. The CDR3, as DNA: TGTGCCAGCAGCCATCGTGTTTGGGGGCTGGGCACTGAAGCTTTCTTT. The chain links TRBV7-2 to TRBJ1-1; perhaps TRBD1 as D (6 bases). Trimming took 5 bases from V and 4 from J, leaving 20 bases between them. The length of the CDR3 is 16 residues. CDR1 and CDR2 (germline): SGHTA, FQGNSA.

This clone turned up a few times. The chain joins TRBV7-9 to TRBJ1-1; D not certain. Deletions cut 0 bases from V and 10 bases from J, with 9 bases between. Germline CDR1 reads SEHNR; CDR2 reads FQNEAQ (reference sequence). The CDR3 totals 12 residues. Written as DNA, the CDR3 is TGTGCCAGCAGCTTAGCCCCCGCCGGAGCTTTCTTT. Translating it yields CASSLAPAGAFF.

This sequence joins TRBV11-3 and TRBJ1-1; possibly TRBD1 for D (5 bases). The CDR3 is 14 residues long. The germline V and J ends were trimmed by 5 bases and 1 base, with 11 bases remaining between them. CDR1 and CDR2 from the germline V gene are SGHNT and YENEEA. The CDR3 loop is CASSPRGPNTEAFF. The DNA of the CDR3 is TGTGCCAGCAGCCCTCGGGGCCCGAACACTGAAGCTTTCTTT.

In nucleotides, the CDR3 is TGTGCCAGCAGCGCGATTCCGGGACAGGTTAAGCTTGAAGCTTTCTTT. It is translated as CASSAIPGQVKLEAFF. The chain joins TRBV5-6 to TRBJ1-1; 8 nucleotides agree with TRBD1. Germline values: CDR1 SGHDT, CDR2 YYEEEE. The CDR3 length is 16 residues. Germline trimming cut 4 bases from V and 7 bases from J; bases unmatched to any gene: 15.

The V gene is TRBV6-5, the J gene TRBJ1-2; D possibly corresponds to TRBD1 (5 bases). Germline V gene lookup returns CDR1 MNHEY and CDR2 SVGAGI. This CDR3 region has 15 residues. The germline V and J ends were trimmed by 5 bases and 7 bases, with 20 bases remaining between them. In DNA, the CDR3 is TGTGCCAGCAGTCCCCCGGGACCCCTAGCCAGTGGCTACACCTTC. This translates into CASSPPGPLASGYTF.

This chain uses TRBV12-5 with TRBJ2-3; D assignment may be TRBD1 or TRBD2 (7 bases each). The length of the CDR3 is 15 residues. Germline loops: CDR1 LGHNT, CDR2 FRNRAP. V lost 0 bases to trimming and J lost 7 bases, with 14 bases between them. The CDR3 is CASGLVSGGVHTQYF. The CDR3 coding sequence is TGTGCTAGTGGTTTGGTCTCAGGGGGGGTACATACGCAGTATTTT.